This T cell receptor beta chain appears in the sequencing data of a study of shared T cell receptors in the human thymus. Data came from immunoSEQ multiplex PCR; TCRdb stores just in-frame clones and leaves some out. The sample lists hundreds of thousands of clones, approximately 89% occurring once. Germline lookup yields CDR1 MGHRA and CDR2 YSYEKL. The CDR3 consists of 15 residues. Between the trimmed V and J ends, which lost 3 bases and 5 bases, there was a span of 16 bases. The same sample was also used in a study of human thymus T cells. That publication notes: Congenital heart defects were the reason for the corrective surgery that the donors, healthy Finnish infants, were having. Resections from corrective heart surgery supplied the thymus tissue. Thymic as well as blood repertoires seemed to favor certain V and J genes unevenly. Unrelated individuals reportedly shared highly overlapping thymic TCR repertoires.

Sequencing was performed on thymocytes. The receptor was derived from a boy in the first two years of life with a congenital heart defect. This chain uses TRBV4-1 with TRBJ1-1, with a tentative D call TRBD1 (5 bases). The chain's CDR3 is CASSHPGGGRTEAFF. DNA for the CDR3: TGCGCCAGCAGCCACCCCGGGGGGGGTAGAACTGAAGCTTTCTTT.